Sequencing of this T cell receptor beta chain was carried out in a study of T cell clonality in common variable immunodeficiency. Points from the study as a whole: Common variable immunodeficiency TCR beta sequences reportedly had fewer deletions and N-nucleotide insertions.

With 4 bases removed from V and 6 bases from J, the gap between germline ends came to 19 bases. Germline CDR1 and CDR2: KGHSH and LQKENI. This CDR3 spans 16 amino acids. This clone has more than one count but fewer than ten. The antigen is undetermined. The CDR3 end lies 3 residues beyond the end of the read and is filled in from the germline J gene. Heparinized whole blood, about 5 to 9 ml, came from each donor. Equal genomic DNA amounts from CVID and control samples were sequenced. The table came from immunoSEQ multiplex PCR; TCRdb's copy has only in-frame clones and leaves some out. This sample carries approximately 30,000 clones, none of them present only once.

This chain joins TRBV18 and TRBJ2-4, with a tentative D call TRBD1 (6 bases). Sequencing was carried out using peripheral blood mononuclear cells. This sequence originates from a human donor with common variable immunodeficiency. CDR3 region: CASSLVLPKDRNIQYF. The sequenced CDR3 bases are TGTGCCAGCTCACTCGTGTTGCCGAAGGACAGAAACATT.